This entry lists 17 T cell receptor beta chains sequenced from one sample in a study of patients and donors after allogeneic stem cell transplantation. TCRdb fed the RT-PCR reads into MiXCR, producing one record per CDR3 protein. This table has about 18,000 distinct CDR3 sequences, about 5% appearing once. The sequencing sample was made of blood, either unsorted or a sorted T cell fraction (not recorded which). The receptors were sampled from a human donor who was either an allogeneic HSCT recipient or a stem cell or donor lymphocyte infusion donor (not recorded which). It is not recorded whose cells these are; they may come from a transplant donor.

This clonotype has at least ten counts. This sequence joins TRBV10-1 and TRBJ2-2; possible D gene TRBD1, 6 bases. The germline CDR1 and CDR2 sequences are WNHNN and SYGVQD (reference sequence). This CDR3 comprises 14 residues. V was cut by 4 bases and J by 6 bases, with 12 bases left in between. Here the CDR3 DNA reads TGCGCCAGCAGTGGTCGTCAGGGGTCCGGGGAGCTGTTTTTT. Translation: CASSGRQGSGELFF.

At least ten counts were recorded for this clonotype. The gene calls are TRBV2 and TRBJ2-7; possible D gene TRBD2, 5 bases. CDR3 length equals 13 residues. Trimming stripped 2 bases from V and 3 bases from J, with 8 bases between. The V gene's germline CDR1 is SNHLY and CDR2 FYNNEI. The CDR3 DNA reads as TGTGCCAGCAGTGAACTCGAGGGCTACGAGCAGTACTTC. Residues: CASSELEGYEQYF.

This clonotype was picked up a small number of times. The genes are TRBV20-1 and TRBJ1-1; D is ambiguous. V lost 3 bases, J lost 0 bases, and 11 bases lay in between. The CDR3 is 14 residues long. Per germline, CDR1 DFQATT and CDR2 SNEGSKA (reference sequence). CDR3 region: CSASRAAMNTEAFF. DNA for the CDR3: TGCAGTGCTAGTAGGGCAGCAATGAACACTGAAGCTTTCTTT.

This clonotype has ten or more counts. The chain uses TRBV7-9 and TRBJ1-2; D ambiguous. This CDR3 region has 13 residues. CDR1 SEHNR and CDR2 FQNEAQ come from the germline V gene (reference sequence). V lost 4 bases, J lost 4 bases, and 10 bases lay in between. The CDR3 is CASSSVDFYGYTF. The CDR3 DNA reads TGTGCCAGCAGCTCCGTAGATTTCTATGGCTACACCTTC.

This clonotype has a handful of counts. In DNA, the CDR3 is TGTGCCAGCTCATCGACCACAGATACGCAGTATTTT. Its translation: CASSSTTDTQYF. The chain employs TRBV18 and TRBJ2-3; no definite D call. Germline-derived CDR1 and CDR2 are KGHSH and LQKENI. This CDR3 spans 12 amino acids. The V end was cut by 5 bases, the J end by 2 bases, with 5 bases between.

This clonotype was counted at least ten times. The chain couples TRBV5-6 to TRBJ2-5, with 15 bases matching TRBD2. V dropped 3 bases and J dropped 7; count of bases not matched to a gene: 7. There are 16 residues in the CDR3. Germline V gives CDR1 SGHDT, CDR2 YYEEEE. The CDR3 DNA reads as TGTGCCAGCAGCTGGGGACTAGCGGGGGGACTATTGACCCAGTACTTC. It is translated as CASSWGLAGGLLTQYF. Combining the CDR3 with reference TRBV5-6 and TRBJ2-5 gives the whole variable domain DAGVTQSPTHLIKTRGQQVTLRCSPKSGHDTVSWYQQALGQGPQFIFQYYEEEERQRGNFPDRFSGHQFPNYSSELNVNALLLGDSALYLCASSWGLAGGLLTQYFGPGTRLLVL.

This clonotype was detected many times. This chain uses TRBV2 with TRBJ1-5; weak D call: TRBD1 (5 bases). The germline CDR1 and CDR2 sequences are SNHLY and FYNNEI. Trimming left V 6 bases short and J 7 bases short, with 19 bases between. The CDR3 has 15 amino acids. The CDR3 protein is CASRLGGVSKQPQHF. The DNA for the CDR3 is TGTGCCAGCAGATTGGGGGGGGTCTCCAAACAGCCCCAGCATTTT. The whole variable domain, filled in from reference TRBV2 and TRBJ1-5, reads EPEVTQTPSHQVTQMGQEVILRCVPISNHLYFYWYRQILGQKVEFLVSFYNNEISEKSEIFDDQFSVERPDGSNFTLKIRSTKLEDSAMYFCASRLGGVSKQPQHFGDGTRLSIL.

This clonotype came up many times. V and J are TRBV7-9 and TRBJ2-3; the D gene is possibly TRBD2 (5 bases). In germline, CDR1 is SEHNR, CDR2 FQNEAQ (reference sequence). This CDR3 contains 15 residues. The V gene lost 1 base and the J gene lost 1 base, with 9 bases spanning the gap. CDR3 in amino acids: CASSLGGVGTDTQYF. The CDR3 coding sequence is TGTGCCAGCAGCTTAGGGGGAGTCGGCACAGATACGCAGTATTTT.

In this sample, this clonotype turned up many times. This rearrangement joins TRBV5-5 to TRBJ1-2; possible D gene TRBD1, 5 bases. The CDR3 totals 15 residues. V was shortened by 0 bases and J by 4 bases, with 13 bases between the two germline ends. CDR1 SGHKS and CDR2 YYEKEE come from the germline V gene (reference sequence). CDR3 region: CASSLAQGFSYGYTF. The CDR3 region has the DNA TGTGCCAGCAGCTTGGCGCAGGGTTTCTCCTATGGCTACACCTTC.

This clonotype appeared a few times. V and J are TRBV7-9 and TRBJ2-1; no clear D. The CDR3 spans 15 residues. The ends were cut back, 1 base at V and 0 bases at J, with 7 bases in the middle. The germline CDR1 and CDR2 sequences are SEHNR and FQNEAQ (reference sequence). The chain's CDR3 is CASSLGSSSYNEQFF. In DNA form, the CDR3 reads TGTGCCAGCAGCTTAGGGTCAAGCTCCTACAATGAGCAGTTCTTC.

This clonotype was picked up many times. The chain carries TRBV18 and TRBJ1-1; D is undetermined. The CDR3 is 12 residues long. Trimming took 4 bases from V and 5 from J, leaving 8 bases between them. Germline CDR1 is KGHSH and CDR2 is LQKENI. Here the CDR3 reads CASSRLETEAFF. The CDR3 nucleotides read TGTGCCAGCTCACGGCTGGAAACTGAAGCTTTCTTT.

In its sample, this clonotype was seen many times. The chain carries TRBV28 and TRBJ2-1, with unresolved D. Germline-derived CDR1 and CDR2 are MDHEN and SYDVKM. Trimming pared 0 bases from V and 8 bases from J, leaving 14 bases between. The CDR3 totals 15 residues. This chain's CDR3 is CASSLWVAGRDEQFF. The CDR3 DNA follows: TGTGCCAGCAGTTTATGGGTAGCCGGAAGGGATGAGCAGTTCTTC.

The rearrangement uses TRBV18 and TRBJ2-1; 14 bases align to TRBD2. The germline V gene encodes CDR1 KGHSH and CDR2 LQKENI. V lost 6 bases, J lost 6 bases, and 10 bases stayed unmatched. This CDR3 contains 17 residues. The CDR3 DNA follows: TGTGCCAGCTCGCGGACCGGGACTAGCGGGAGTAGCAATGAGCAGTTCTTC. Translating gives CASSRTGTSGSSNEQFF. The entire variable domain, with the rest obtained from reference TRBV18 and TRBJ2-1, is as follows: NAGVMQNPRHLVRRRGQEARLRCSPMKGHSHVYWYRQLPEEGLKFMVYLQKENIIDESGMPKERFSAEFPKEGPSILRIQQVVRGDSAAYFCASSRTGTSGSSNEQFFGPGTRLTVL.

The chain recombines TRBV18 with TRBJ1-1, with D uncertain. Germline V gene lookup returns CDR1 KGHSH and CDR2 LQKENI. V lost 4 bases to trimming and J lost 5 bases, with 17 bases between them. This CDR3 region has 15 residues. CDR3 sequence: CASSQFAGVRTEAFF. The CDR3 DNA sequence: TGTGCCAGCTCACAATTCGCCGGAGTGAGGACTGAAGCTTTCTTT. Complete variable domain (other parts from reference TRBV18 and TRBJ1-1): NAGVMQNPRHLVRRRGQEARLRCSPMKGHSHVYWYRQLPEEGLKFMVYLQKENIIDESGMPKERFSAEFPKEGPSILRIQQVVRGDSAAYFCASSQFAGVRTEAFFGQGTRLTVV.

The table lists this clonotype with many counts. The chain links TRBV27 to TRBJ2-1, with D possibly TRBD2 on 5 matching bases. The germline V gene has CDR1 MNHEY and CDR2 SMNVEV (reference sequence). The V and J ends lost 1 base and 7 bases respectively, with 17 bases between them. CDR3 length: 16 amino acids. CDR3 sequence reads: CASSLWVWDRGNEQFF. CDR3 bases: TGTGCCAGCAGTTTATGGGTTTGGGATCGGGGAAATGAGCAGTTCTTC.

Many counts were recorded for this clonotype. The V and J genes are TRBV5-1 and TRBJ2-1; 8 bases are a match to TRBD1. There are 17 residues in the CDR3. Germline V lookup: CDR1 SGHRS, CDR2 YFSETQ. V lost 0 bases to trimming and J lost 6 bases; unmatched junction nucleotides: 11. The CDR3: CASSLGQGFVEGNEQFF. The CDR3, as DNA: TGCGCCAGCAGCTTGGGACAGGGGTTTGTTGAAGGCAATGAGCAGTTCTTC.

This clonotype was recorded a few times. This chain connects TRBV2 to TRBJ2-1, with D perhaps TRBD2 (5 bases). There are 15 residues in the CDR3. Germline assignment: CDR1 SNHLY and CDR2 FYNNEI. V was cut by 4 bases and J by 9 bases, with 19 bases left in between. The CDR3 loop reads CASSVVGQSGSEQFF. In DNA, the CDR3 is TGTGCCAGCAGTGTTGTGGGTCAGTCGGGGAGTGAGCAGTTCTTC.